Below, 15 T cell receptor beta chains from the same sample are listed, as sequenced in a study of cytomegalovirus exposure and HLA in healthy donors. The PCR contained 60 Vbeta and 13 Jbeta primers. Here immunoSEQ multiplex PCR was the method, and the copy in TCRdb shows in-frame clones only, minus some. The sample data list around 200,000 clones. What was sequenced was PBMCs. The receptors stem from a girl aged 2 to 9 in good health and CMV-seropositive.

The chain uses TRBV9 and TRBJ2-3; TRBD2 matches at 15 bases. The V gene's germline CDR1 is SGDLS and CDR2 YYNGEE. The CDR3 contains 17 residues. V trimming: 4 bases; J trimming: 2 bases; junction bases outside the gene matches: 5. The CDR3 DNA sequence: TGTGCCAGCAGCCTGGGACTAGCGGGAGGAATCACAGATACGCAGTATTTT. It is translated as CASSLGLAGGITDTQYF.

The chain carries TRBV19 and TRBJ1-5, with 9 bases lining up with TRBD1. J gave up 2 bases and V 6 bases, and 11 bases lay outside the gene matches. Germline CDR1 LNHDA, CDR2 SQIVND (reference sequence). The CDR3 extends over 17 amino acids. The CDR3 DNA sequence: TGTGCCAGTAGGCCCGGGGGGACAGGGAGAGGCAATCAGCCCCAGCATTTT. Translation gives CASRPGGTGRGNQPQHF.

The V call is TRBV5-1, the J call TRBJ2-1, with TRBD2 matching 9 bases. This CDR3 region has 16 residues. Germline CDR1 is SGHRS and CDR2 is YFSETQ. The trim removed 3 bases at V and 2 bases at J, leaving 6 bases unmatched. Here the CDR3 reads CASSSGSGRTYNEQFF. In nucleotides, the CDR3 is TGCGCCAGCAGCTCAGGAAGCGGGAGGACCTACAATGAGCAGTTCTTC.

This sequence joins TRBV19 and TRBJ1-5; perhaps TRBD1 as D (6 bases). V gave up 5 bases and J gave up 5 bases, with 16 bases separating them. Per germline, CDR1 LNHDA and CDR2 SQIVND (reference sequence). The length of the CDR3 is 15 residues. The CDR3 DNA sequence: TGTGCCAGTAGTCAAAAGGGGACACACGATCAGCCCCAGCATTTT. It codes for CASSQKGTHDQPQHF.

The V and J genes are TRBV28 and TRBJ2-3; D is ambiguous. V was clipped by 6 bases and J by 6 bases, with 13 bases between them. This CDR3 contains 13 residues. The germline V gene encodes CDR1 MDHEN and CDR2 SYDVKM. The CDR3 is CASRPAVLDTQYF. DNA for the CDR3: TGTGCCAGCAGGCCCGCAGTGCTTGATACGCAGTATTTT. The variable domain in full, completed from reference TRBV28 and TRBJ2-3, reads DVKVTQSSRYLVKRTGEKVFLECVQDMDHENMFWYRQDPGLGLRLIYFSYDVKMKEKGDIPEGYSVSREKKERFSLILESASTNQTSMYLCASRPAVLDTQYFGPGTRLTVL.

This chain links TRBV6-1 with TRBJ1-1, with TRBD1 as a possible D gene (5 bases). Germline V lookup: CDR1 MNHNS, CDR2 SASEGT. Trimming left V 1 base short and J 8 bases short, with 14 bases between. CDR3 length equals 14 residues. The chain's CDR3 is CASSEVVQGTEAFF. DNA of the CDR3: TGTGCCAGCAGTGAAGTGGTCCAGGGCACGGAAGCTTTCTTT.

V is TRBV13 and J is TRBJ2-3; 9 bases map to TRBD1. The V gene's germline CDR1 is PRHDT and CDR2 FYEKMQ (reference sequence). The CDR3 runs 15 residues. V was clipped by 4 bases and J by 5 bases; unmatched bases: 7. Here the CDR3 reads CASSSPGQGRDTQYF. The CDR3 nucleotides read TGTGCCAGCAGCTCGCCGGGACAGGGTAGAGATACGCAGTATTTT.

The V and J genes are TRBV9 and TRBJ1-1; D is uncertain. The V end was cut by 4 bases, the J end by 2 bases, with 9 bases between. This CDR3 region has 13 residues. The V gene's germline CDR1 is SGDLS and CDR2 YYNGEE. The CDR3 DNA reads as TGTGCCAGCAGCCCCGGAGTTAACACTGAAGCTTTCTTT. It encodes CASSPGVNTEAFF.

The rearrangement joins TRBV5-4 to TRBJ2-3, with 10 bases lining up with TRBD2. Per germline, CDR1 SGHNT and CDR2 YYREEE (reference sequence). This CDR3 is built from 18 residues. The trim removed 3 bases at V and 0 bases at J, leaving 10 bases unmatched. CDR3 DNA: TGTGCCAGCAGCTCCCTAGCGGGAGCACTCTCTAGCACAGATACGCAGTATTTT. This sequence encodes CASSSLAGALSSTDTQYF. The full variable domain, with the rest looked up from reference TRBV5-4 and TRBJ2-3, is ETGVTQSPTHLIKTRGQQVTLRCSSQSGHNTVSWYQQALGQGPQFIFQYYREEENGRGNFPPRFSGLQFPNYSSELNVNALELDDSALYLCASSSLAGALSSTDTQYFGPGTRLTVL.

The chain has TRBV11-2 and TRBJ1-4; 7 nucleotides line up with TRBD1. The germline V gene encodes CDR1 SGHAT and CDR2 FQNNGV. This CDR3 has 16 amino acids. V shed 5 bases and J 4 bases; nucleotides not matched to a gene: 10. CDR3 sequence reads: CASSPGLGQLNEKLFF. CDR3 nucleotides: TGTGCCAGCAGCCCCGGACTGGGACAGCTTAATGAAAAACTGTTTTTT.

This chain links TRBV28 with TRBJ1-1; D is unclear. In germline, CDR1 is MDHEN, CDR2 SYDVKM. The length of the CDR3 is 13 residues. V lost 2 bases and J 4 bases, leaving 8 bases between the germline ends. This CDR3 is CASSLTTRTEAFF. CDR3 DNA sequence: TGTGCCAGCAGTTTAACTACCCGCACTGAAGCTTTCTTT.

The V and J genes are TRBV4-2 and TRBJ1-3; 8 positions match TRBD1. V lost 2 bases and J lost 4; bases outside the gene matches: 4. The CDR3 extends over 15 amino acids. CDR1 and CDR2 (germline): LGHNA, YNFKEQ. The CDR3 is CASSQLTGVGNTIYF. The CDR3 DNA follows: TGTGCCAGCAGCCAATTGACAGGGGTGGGAAACACCATATATTTT.

The chain combines TRBV6-5 with TRBJ2-3; D is possibly TRBD2 (6 bases). The CDR3 consists of 13 residues. CDR1 is MNHEY and CDR2 is SVGAGI in the germline V gene. V lost 7 bases and J lost 4, with 12 bases in between. This CDR3 is CASTIPGADTQYF. DNA of the CDR3: TGTGCCAGCACTATACCGGGGGCAGATACGCAGTATTTT.

The chain combines TRBV7-8 with TRBJ1-5; TRBD1 might be the D (5 bases). V was shortened by 0 bases and J by 5 bases, with 11 bases between the two germline ends. The CDR3 is 15 amino acids. Germline CDR1 and CDR2: SGHVS and FQNEAQ. CDR3 coding DNA: TGTGCCAGCAGCTTAGCGTCAGGGAGGGATCAGCCCCAGCATTTT. It yields the protein CASSLASGRDQPQHF.

The gene calls are TRBV6-1 and TRBJ2-7, with D maybe TRBD1 (5 bases). CDR3 length: 12 residues. The germline V gene encodes CDR1 MNHNS and CDR2 SASEGT. V gave up 5 bases and J gave up 5 bases, with 10 bases separating them. The chain's CDR3 is CASSLRGHEQYF. Here the CDR3 DNA reads TGTGCCAGCAGTTTAAGGGGTCACGAGCAGTACTTC.